Following are 5 T cell receptor beta chains from one sample sequenced in a study of T cell responses to AZD1222 COVID-19 vaccine. Measured with immunoSEQ multiplex PCR; TCRdb has only the in-frame clones, and not every one. This table holds under 150,000 clones, 90% to 95% found once. The material was peripheral blood, obtained on day 0 of AZD1222 vaccination. Receptor source: an adult in good health.

The rearrangement links TRBV13 to TRBJ1-1, with unresolved D. Germline assignment: CDR1 PRHDT and CDR2 FYEKMQ (reference sequence). V shed 2 bases and J shed 1 base, with 26 bases lying between them. The CDR3 loop spans 20 amino acids. CDR3 coding DNA: TGTGCCAGCAGCTTAATGGCGGGAGAGGCATCTTTTTTGTGGAACACTGAAGCTTTCTTT. Translated, it gives CASSLMAGEASFLWNTEAFF.

The chain uses TRBV5-6 and TRBJ2-3; D unclear. CDR3 length: 11 amino acids. The V gene's germline CDR1 is SGHDT and CDR2 YYEEEE. The V end was cut by 3 bases, the J end by 6 bases, with 5 bases between. CDR3 in DNA: TGTGCCAGCAGCTCCAGGGATACGCAGTATTTT. Amino acids: CASSSRDTQYF. Filled out from reference TRBV5-6 and TRBJ2-3, the complete variable domain reads DAGVTQSPTHLIKTRGQQVTLRCSPKSGHDTVSWYQQALGQGPQFIFQYYEEEERQRGNFPDRFSGHQFPNYSSELNVNALLLGDSALYLCASSSRDTQYFGPGTRLTVL.

The J gene is TRBJ1-5, the V gene TRBV6-5; the D gene is possibly TRBD1 (6 bases). Germline V CDR1 and CDR2: MNHEY, SVGAGI. The germline V and J ends were trimmed by 10 bases and 4 bases, with 17 bases remaining between them. The CDR3 is 14 amino acids. CDR3 coding DNA: TGTGCCACTTCGAGGGGGAGGATTAATCAGCCCCAGCATTTT. The encoded protein is CATSRGRINQPQHF.

The V gene is TRBV5-4, the J gene TRBJ1-4; D is unclear. This CDR3 comprises 13 residues. Trimming removed 10 bases at V and 7 bases at J, with 17 bases between. The germline V gene has CDR1 SGHNT and CDR2 YYREEE (reference sequence). Here the CDR3 DNA reads TGTGCCCTCCAGCTTTTCCCTGGTGAAAAACTGTTTTTT. It yields the protein CALQLFPGEKLFF.

This clone occurred once. This chain uses TRBV4-1 with TRBJ1-2, with D unclear. This CDR3 spans 17 amino acids. Per the germline V gene, CDR1 is MGHRA and CDR2 is YSYEKL. V was clipped by 1 base and J by 0 bases, with 15 bases between them. The CDR3 bases are TGCGCCAGCAGCCAAGCCTCAAGTGGCGGAGCTAACTATGGCTACACCTTC. This sequence encodes CASSQASSGGANYGYTF.